A single sample gave rise to the 18 T cell receptor beta chains below, sequenced in a study of shared clonotypes between healthy human individuals (TCRdb year 2020). The library relied on the immunoSEQ multiplex PCR assay. As stored in TCRdb, this immuneACCESS dataset retains in-frame rearrangements with V and J assigned. A fraction of the clones does not appear; measured against another copy, unresolved V genes explain less than half of the discrepancy, and the remainder lacks a known reason. The sample contains around 500,000 clones, roughly 80% of them found a single time. The top ten clonotypes cover about 12% of the sample. The sequenced sample was PBMCs. Every receptor here comes from a woman aged 35 to 49 in good health. Some clones in this sample may be carry-over from other donors' samples.

Notes on this clone: This probably arose from a read error, given a far larger clone one base away. The chain links TRBV30 to TRBJ2-2; the match to TRBD2 covers 11 bases. V gave up 7 bases and J gave up 4 bases; unmatched junction bases: 14. The V gene's germline CDR1 is GTSNPN and CDR2 SVGIG (reference sequence). The CDR3 has 17 residues. CDR3 in DNA: TGTGCCTCAAACCCGACTAGCGGGACGGTTCGCACCGGGGAGCTGTTTTTT. It specifies CASNPTSGTVRTGELFF.

In regard to this clone: Compared with germline, one end of the junction differs, possibly owing to a read error. The J gene is TRBJ2-5, the V gene TRBV30; a possible D gene is TRBD1 (5 bases). Germline V CDR1 and CDR2: GTSNPN, SVGIG (reference sequence). This CDR3 has 13 residues. CDR3 DNA: TGTGCCTGGAGTCAAGGGGCGCAAGAGACCCGGTACTTC. This encodes CAWSQGAQETRYF.

With respect to this clone: This may stem from a read error, because a much larger clone lies one nucleotide away. The same CDR3 is also encoded by other DNA sequences in this sample. This chain links TRBV6-4 with TRBJ2-1; D may be TRBD2 (5 bases). The CDR3 is made up of 16 amino acids. Germline V gives CDR1 MRHNA, CDR2 SNTAGT. CDR3 in amino acids: CASSEGPNEPYNEQFF. CDR3 DNA: TGTGCCAGTAGTGAGGGTCCAAATGAACCCTACAATGAGCAGTTCTTC.

This chain uses TRBV9 with TRBJ2-7; D possibly corresponds to TRBD1 (5 bases). The CDR3 is 15 residues long. V lost 0 bases, J lost 0 bases, and 10 bases lay in between. Germline CDR1 reads SGDLS; CDR2 reads YYNGEE. CDR3 DNA: TGTGCCAGCAGCGTAGCTGGACACTTCTCCTACGAGCAGTACTTC. It is translated as CASSVAGHFSYEQYF.

The V gene is TRBV5-4, the J gene TRBJ2-7; a weak D match, TRBD1 (7 bases). The V end lost 0 bases, the J end lost 3 bases, and 13 bases lay between the germline ends. The germline V gene has CDR1 SGHNT and CDR2 YYREEE (reference sequence). The CDR3 length is 15 residues. In nucleotides, the CDR3 is TGTGCCAGCAGCTTGGGAGCAGGGGGGAACTACGAGCAGTACTTC. It translates to CASSLGAGGNYEQYF.

The chain combines TRBV11-3 with TRBJ2-7; 11 bases line up with TRBD2. The CDR3 spans 15 residues. From germline, CDR1 is SGHNT and CDR2 YENEEA. Losses at the gene ends were 5 bases for V and 2 bases for J; bases not matched to a gene: 5. CDR3: CASSDGTSGPYEQYF. The CDR3 DNA reads as TGTGCCAGCAGCGACGGGACTAGCGGTCCCTACGAGCAGTACTTC.

The chain couples TRBV25-1 to TRBJ2-1, with 9 positions matching TRBD2. The germline V gene encodes CDR1 MGHDK and CDR2 SYGVNS. V trimming: 1 base; J trimming: 8 bases; junction bases outside the gene matches: 12. This CDR3 is 17 amino acids long. The CDR3 DNA sequence: TGTGCCAGCAGTGAATTTGGACTAGCGAGAGGTATGGATGAGCAGTTCTTC. Residues: CASSEFGLARGMDEQFF.

The DNA of the CDR3 is TGTGCCACCAAACCGCGAGTTTCGACCGAGCAGTACTTC. This translates into CATKPRVSTEQYF. The J gene is TRBJ2-7, the V gene TRBV10-3; D is unclear. The CDR3 has 13 amino acids. Germline V gene sequence: CDR1 ENHRY, CDR2 SYGVKD. Trimming took off 10 bases at V and 6 bases at J, with 19 bases between the two ends.

The J gene is TRBJ1-3, the V gene TRBV27, with D unresolved. The ends were cut back, 3 bases at V and 0 bases at J, with 9 bases in the middle. The germline gives CDR1 MNHEY, CDR2 SMNVEV (reference sequence). The CDR3 totals 15 residues. CDR3 bases: TGTGCCAGCAGTTTTCAGAGTACCTCTGGAAACACCATATATTTT. It encodes CASSFQSTSGNTIYF.

This clone has only one observation. The chain uses TRBV15 and TRBJ2-5, with 10 bases identical to TRBD2. With 5 bases clipped from V and 5 bases from J, the junction kept 17 bases outside the gene matches. Germline lookup yields CDR1 LNHNV and CDR2 YYDKDF (reference sequence). The CDR3 is made up of 18 amino acids. The CDR3 nucleotides are TGTGCCACCAGCCTTGGTCCGGCTAGCGGGAGAGGTTGGGAGACCCAGTACTTC. Protein sequence: CATSLGPASGRGWETQYF.

The chain couples TRBV4-2 to TRBJ2-1; 8 bases match TRBD2. The CDR3 is 18 residues long. Germline assignment: CDR1 LGHNA and CDR2 YNFKEQ. V lost 2 bases, J lost 6 bases, and 15 bases stayed unmatched. The CDR3 nucleotides read TGTGCCAGCAGCCAACGATATTTTAGCGGGGCCTCGGTCAATGAGCAGTTCTTC. It encodes CASSQRYFSGASVNEQFF.

V usage is TRBV11-2 and J usage is TRBJ2-7; TRBD1 might be the D (6 bases). CDR1 SGHAT and CDR2 FQNNGV come from the germline V gene. CDR3 size: 15 residues. The V and J ends lost 3 bases and 2 bases respectively, with 14 bases between them. The CDR3 DNA reads as TGTGCCAGCAGCTTTGGGGGCAGGACCCCCTACGAGCAGTACTTC. This gives the protein CASSFGGRTPYEQYF.

This chain uses TRBV19 with TRBJ1-2; D ambiguous. With 7 bases removed from V and 4 bases from J, the gap between germline ends came to 16 bases. The CDR3 is 14 amino acids. In germline, CDR1 is LNHDA, CDR2 SQIVND (reference sequence). CDR3 DNA: TGTGCCAGTACCCTTCGCCCGCTCCCCTATGGCTACACCTTC. Protein sequence: CASTLRPLPYGYTF.

This clone has at least ten counts. CDR3 sequence: CASGQGNEETQYF. The CDR3 bases are TGTGCCAGTGGTCAAGGAAACGAAGAGACCCAGTACTTC. The V and J genes are TRBV19 and TRBJ2-5, with no clear D. CDR1 and CDR2 from the germline V gene are LNHDA and SQIVND (reference sequence). The CDR3 has 13 residues. The germline V and J ends were trimmed by 8 bases and 3 bases, with 13 bases remaining between them. Complete variable domain (other parts from reference TRBV19 and TRBJ2-5): DGGITQSPKYLFRKEGQNVTLSCEQNLNHDAMYWYRQDPGQGLRLIYYSQIVNDFQKGDIAEGYSVSREKKESFPLTVTSAQKNPTAFYLCASGQGNEETQYFGPGTRLLVL.

The V call is TRBV5-6, the J call TRBJ2-2; D possibly corresponds to TRBD1 (5 bases). The germline V gene encodes CDR1 SGHDT and CDR2 YYEEEE. The CDR3 length is 16 residues. Trimming took 3 bases from V and 4 from J, leaving 16 bases between them. The CDR3 spells CASSSPPLGPTGELFF. CDR3 nucleotides: TGTGCCAGCAGCTCGCCTCCCTTGGGGCCCACCGGGGAGCTGTTTTTT.

The J gene is TRBJ2-2, the V gene TRBV5-1; tentative D call: TRBD2 (5 bases). The CDR3 has 17 residues. The germline gives CDR1 SGHRS, CDR2 YFSETQ. The V and J ends lost 0 bases and 3 bases respectively, with 15 bases between them. The CDR3 here is CASSLGPEGIDTGELFF. The CDR3 DNA reads TGCGCCAGCAGCTTGGGCCCTGAGGGCATAGACACCGGGGAGCTGTTTTTT.

Comment on this clone: A far bigger clonotype differs at one base, so this is likely a read error. Other nucleotide sequences from this sample produce the same CDR3. The genes are TRBV7-2 and TRBJ2-5; 9 positions match TRBD2. There are 15 residues in the CDR3. Unmatched junction bases numbered 8, after V lost 5 bases and J lost 4 bases. The V gene's germline CDR1 is SGHTA and CDR2 FQGNSA. The CDR3: CASSIGLAGIETQYF. Here the CDR3 DNA reads TGTGCCAGCAGCATCGGGCTAGCGGGAATAGAGACCCAGTACTTC.

Details on this clone: With only one base between it and a far larger clone, this is likely a read error. Other DNA variants within this sample encode the same CDR3. The rearrangement joins TRBV30 to TRBJ2-1; tentatively, D is TRBD1 (5 bases). This CDR3 spans 15 amino acids. V lost 2 bases, J lost 1 base, and 12 bases lay in between. Per germline, CDR1 GTSNPN and CDR2 SVGIG (reference sequence). The DNA of the CDR3 is TGTGCCTGGAGTTCAGGGCTAAGTTCCTACAATGAGCAGTTCTTC. Amino acid sequence: CAWSSGLSSYNEQFF. Supplemented by reference TRBV30 and TRBJ2-1, the full variable domain reads SQTIHQWPATLVQPVGSPLSLECTVEGTSNPNLYWYRQAAGRGLQLLFYSVGIGQISSEVPQNLSASRPQDRQFILSSKKLLLSDSGFYLCAWSSGLSSYNEQFFGPGTRLTVL.